This T cell receptor (beta chain) was sequenced during a study of blood T cell repertoires in COVID-19. The repertoire was sequenced with immunoSEQ multiplex PCR; TCRdb's copy has only in-frame clones and lacks some. The data contain 400,000 to 550,000 clones, 87% of them seen just once; the ten biggest clones take up approximately 2%. This CDR3 is 13 amino acids long. V dropped 3 bases and J dropped 5 bases, with 7 bases sitting between them. CDR1 is LGHNT and CDR2 is FRNRAP in the germline V gene. The chain carries TRBV12-5 and TRBJ1-4; D is undetermined. The TCR was taken from a woman aged 18 to 35 with acute COVID-19. The sequencing input was PBMCs or T cells enriched from blood (not recorded which). The CDR3 region has the DNA TGTGCTAGTGGTTTTTGGGCCAATGAAAAACTGTTTTTT. The encoded protein is CASGFWANEKLFF.